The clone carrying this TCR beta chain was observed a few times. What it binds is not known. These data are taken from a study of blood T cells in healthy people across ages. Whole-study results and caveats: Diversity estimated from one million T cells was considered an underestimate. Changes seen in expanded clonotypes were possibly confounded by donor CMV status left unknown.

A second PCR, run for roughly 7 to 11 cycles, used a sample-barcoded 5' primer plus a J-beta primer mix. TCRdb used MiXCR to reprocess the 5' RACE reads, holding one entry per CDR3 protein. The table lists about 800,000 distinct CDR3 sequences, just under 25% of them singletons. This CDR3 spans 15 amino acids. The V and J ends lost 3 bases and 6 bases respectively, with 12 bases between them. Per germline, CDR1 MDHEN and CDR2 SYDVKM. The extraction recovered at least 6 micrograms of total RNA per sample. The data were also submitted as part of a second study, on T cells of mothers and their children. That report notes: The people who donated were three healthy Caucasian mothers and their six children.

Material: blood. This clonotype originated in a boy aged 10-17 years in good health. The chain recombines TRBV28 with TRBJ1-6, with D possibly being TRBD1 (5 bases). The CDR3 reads CASSFWIDSNSPLHF. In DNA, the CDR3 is TGTGCCAGCAGTTTTTGGATCGACAGTAATTCACCCCTCCACTTT. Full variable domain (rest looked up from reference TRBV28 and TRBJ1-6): DVKVTQSSRYLVKRTGEKVFLECVQDMDHENMFWYRQDPGLGLRLIYFSYDVKMKEKGDIPEGYSVSREKKERFSLILESASTNQTSMYLCASSFWIDSNSPLHFGNGTRLTVT.